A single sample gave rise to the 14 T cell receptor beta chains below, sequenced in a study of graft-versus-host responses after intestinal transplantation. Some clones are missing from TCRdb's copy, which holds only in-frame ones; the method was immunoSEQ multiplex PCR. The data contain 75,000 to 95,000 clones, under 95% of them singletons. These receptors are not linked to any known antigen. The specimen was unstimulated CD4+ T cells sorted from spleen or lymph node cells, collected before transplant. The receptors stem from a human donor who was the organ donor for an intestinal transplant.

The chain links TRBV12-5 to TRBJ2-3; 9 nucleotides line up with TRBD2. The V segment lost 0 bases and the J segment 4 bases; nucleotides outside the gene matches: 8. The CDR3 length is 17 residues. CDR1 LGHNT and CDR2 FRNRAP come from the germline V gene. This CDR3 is CASGLVRGGGVSDTQYF. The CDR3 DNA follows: TGTGCTAGTGGTTTGGTACGGGGCGGGGGGGTCTCAGATACGCAGTATTTT.

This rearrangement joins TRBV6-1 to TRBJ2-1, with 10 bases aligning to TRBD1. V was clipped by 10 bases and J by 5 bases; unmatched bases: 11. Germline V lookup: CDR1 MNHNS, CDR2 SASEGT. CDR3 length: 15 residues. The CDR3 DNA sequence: TGTGCCACCAGACAGGGGGCAGGGGGAAACAATGAGCAGTTCTTC. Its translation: CATRQGAGGNNEQFF.

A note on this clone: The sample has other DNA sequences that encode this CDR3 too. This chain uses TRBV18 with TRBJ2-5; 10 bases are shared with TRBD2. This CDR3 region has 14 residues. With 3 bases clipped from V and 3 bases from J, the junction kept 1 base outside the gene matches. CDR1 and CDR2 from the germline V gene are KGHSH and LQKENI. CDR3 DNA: TGTGCCAGCTCACCGCTAGCGGGGGAAGAGACCCAGTACTTC. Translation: CASSPLAGEETQYF.

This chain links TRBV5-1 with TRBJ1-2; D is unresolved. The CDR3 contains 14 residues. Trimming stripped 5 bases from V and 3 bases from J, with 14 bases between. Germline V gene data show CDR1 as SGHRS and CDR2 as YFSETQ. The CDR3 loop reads CASRRQYGDYGYTF. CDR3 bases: TGCGCCAGCAGACGACAATACGGGGACTATGGCTACACCTTC.

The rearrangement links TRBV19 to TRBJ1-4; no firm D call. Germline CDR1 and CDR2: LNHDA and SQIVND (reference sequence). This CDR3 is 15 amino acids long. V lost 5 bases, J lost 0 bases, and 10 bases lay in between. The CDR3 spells CASSARDPTNEKLFF. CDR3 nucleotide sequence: TGTGCCAGTAGTGCGAGAGATCCAACTAATGAAAAACTGTTTTTT.

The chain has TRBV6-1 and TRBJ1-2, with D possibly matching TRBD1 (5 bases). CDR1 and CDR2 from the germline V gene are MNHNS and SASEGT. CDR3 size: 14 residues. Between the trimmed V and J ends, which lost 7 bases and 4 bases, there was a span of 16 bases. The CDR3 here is CASTFRQQVYGYTF. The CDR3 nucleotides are TGTGCCAGCACGTTTCGACAACAGGTCTATGGCTACACCTTC.

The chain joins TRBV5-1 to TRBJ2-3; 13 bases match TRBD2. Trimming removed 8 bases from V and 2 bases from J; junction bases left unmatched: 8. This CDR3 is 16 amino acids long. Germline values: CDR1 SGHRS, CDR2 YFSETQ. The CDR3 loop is CASHGLAGANTDTQYF. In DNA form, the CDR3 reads TGCGCCAGTCACGGACTAGCGGGAGCCAACACAGATACGCAGTATTTT.

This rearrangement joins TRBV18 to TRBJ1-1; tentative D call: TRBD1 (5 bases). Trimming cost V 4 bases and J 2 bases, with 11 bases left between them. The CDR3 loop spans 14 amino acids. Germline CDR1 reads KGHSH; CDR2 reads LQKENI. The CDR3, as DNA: TGTGCCAGCTCACTAGACAGCGTAAACACTGAAGCTTTCTTT. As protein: CASSLDSVNTEAFF.

CDR3 nucleotides: TGTGCCAGCAGCAATAGGACTAGCGGGCTTTACACCGGGGAGCTGTTTTTT. Encoded protein: CASSNRTSGLYTGELFF. The chain carries TRBV21-1 and TRBJ2-2; the D call of TRBD2 is as the table states it, not checked on the DNA. TRBV21-1 is listed as a pseudogene. The CDR3 sequence is 17 residues long.

This CDR3 is CASSKSHRGRGTGELFF. The CDR3 region has the DNA TGTGCCAGCAGCAAATCCCACAGGGGGCGCGGGACCGGGGAGCTGTTTTTT. This chain links TRBV21-1 with TRBJ2-2; the D call in the table, TRBD1, was not verified against the DNA. TRBV21-1 counts as a pseudogene. This CDR3 has 17 amino acids.

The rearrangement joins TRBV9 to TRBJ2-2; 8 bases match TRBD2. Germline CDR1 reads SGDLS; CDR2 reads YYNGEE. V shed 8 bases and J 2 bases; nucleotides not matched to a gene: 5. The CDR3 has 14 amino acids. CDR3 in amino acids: CASQLADNTGELFF. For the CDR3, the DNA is TGTGCCAGTCAACTAGCGGACAACACCGGGGAGCTGTTTTTT.

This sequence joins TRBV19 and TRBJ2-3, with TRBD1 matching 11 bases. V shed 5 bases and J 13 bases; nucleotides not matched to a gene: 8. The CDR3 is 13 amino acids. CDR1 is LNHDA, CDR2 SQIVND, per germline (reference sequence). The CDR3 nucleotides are TGTGCCAGTAGTCATATCGGGACAGGGGGGAAGTATTTT. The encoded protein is CASSHIGTGGKYF.

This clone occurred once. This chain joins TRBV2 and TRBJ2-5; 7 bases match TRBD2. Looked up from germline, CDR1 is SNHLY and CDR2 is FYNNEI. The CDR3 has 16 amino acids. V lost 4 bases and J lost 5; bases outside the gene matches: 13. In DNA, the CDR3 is TGTGCCAGCAGTGTGATCGCCGGGGGGTATCGGGAGACCCAGTACTTC. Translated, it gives CASSVIAGGYRETQYF. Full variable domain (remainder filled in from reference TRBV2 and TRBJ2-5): EPEVTQTPSHQVTQMGQEVILRCVPISNHLYFYWYRQILGQKVEFLVSFYNNEISEKSEIFDDQFSVERPDGSNFTLKIRSTKLEDSAMYFCASSVIAGGYRETQYFGPGTRLLVL.

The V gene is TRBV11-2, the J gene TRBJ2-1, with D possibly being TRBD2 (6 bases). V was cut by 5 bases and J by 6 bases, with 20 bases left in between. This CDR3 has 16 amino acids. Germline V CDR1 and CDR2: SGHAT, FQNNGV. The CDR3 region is CASSLGGASLGNEQFF. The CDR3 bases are TGTGCCAGCAGCCTAGGCGGGGCTAGCCTTGGCAATGAGCAGTTCTTC.